This T cell receptor (beta chain) was documented in a study of metastatic and nonmetastatic thyroid tumors. Study as a whole: Thyroid patients, malignant and benign, had repertoires compared across blood and tumor or nodule tissue.

TCRdb redid the clone calls on the PCR reads using MiXCR. The sample has around 13,000 clones; less than 25% are singletons. V dropped 0 bases and J dropped 2 bases, with 11 bases sitting between them. The CDR3 extends over 16 amino acids. Germline V CDR1 and CDR2: MNHEY, SMNVEV (reference sequence). No treatment had been given to any patient before thyroid surgery. By share of the sample, this clone is medium-sized (0.01 to 0.1%). The receptor was derived from a female donor with papillary thyroid cancer or a benign thyroid nodule (not recorded which). Some clones in this sample may be carry-over from other donors' samples. The chain recombines TRBV27 with TRBJ1-5; D is unclear. Sequencing was performed on blood. CDR3 nucleotides: TGTGCCAGCAGTTTATCTAAGAGGGAGGGCAATCAGCCCCAGCATTTT. Amino acid sequence: CASSLSKREGNQPQHF.